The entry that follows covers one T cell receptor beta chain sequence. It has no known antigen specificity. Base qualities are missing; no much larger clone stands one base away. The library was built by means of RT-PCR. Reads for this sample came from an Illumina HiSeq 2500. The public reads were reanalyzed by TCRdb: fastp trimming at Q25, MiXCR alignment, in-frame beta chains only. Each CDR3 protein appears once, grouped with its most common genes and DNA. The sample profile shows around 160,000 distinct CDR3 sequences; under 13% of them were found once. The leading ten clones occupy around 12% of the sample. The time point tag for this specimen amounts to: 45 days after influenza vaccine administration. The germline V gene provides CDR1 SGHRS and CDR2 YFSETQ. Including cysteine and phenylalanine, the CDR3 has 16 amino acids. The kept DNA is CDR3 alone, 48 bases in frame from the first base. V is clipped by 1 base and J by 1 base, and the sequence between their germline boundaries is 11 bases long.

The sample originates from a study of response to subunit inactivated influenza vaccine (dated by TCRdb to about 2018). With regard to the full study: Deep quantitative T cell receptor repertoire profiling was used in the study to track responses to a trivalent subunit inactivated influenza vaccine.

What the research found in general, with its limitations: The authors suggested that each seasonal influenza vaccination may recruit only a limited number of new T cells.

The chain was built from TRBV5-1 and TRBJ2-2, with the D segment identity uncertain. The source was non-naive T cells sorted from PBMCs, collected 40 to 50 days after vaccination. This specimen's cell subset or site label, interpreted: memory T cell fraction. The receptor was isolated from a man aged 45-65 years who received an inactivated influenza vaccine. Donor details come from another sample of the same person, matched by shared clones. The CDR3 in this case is CASSLSSQGNTGELFF. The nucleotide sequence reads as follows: TGCGCCAGCAGCTTGTCGTCGCAAGGGAACACCGGGGAGCTGTTTTTT.